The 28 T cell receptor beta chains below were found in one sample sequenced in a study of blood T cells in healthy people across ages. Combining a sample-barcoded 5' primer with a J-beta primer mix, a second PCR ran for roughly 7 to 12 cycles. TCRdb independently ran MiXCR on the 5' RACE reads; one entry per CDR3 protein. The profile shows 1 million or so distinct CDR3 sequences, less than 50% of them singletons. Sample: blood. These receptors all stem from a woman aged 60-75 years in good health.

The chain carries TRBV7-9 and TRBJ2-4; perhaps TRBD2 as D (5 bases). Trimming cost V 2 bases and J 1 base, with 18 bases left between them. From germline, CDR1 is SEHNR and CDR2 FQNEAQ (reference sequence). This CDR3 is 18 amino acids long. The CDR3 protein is CASSLFSSEGSAKNIQYF. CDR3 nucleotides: TGTGCCAGCAGCTTATTCTCCTCTGAGGGTTCGGCCAAAAACATTCAGTACTTC.

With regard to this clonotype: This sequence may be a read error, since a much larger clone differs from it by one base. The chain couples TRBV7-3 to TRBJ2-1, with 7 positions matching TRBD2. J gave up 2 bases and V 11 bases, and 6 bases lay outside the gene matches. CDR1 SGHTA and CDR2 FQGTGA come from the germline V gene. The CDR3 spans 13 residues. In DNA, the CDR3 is TGTGCCGGCTCTAGCGGTACCTACAATGAGCAGTTCTTC. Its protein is CAGSSGTYNEQFF.

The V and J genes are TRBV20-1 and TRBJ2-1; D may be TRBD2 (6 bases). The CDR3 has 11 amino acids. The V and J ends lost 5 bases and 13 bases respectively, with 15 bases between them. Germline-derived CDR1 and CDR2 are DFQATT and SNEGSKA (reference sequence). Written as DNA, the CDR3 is TGCAGTGCTGGCGGGATCGGCCTTCAGTTCTTC. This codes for CSAGGIGLQFF.

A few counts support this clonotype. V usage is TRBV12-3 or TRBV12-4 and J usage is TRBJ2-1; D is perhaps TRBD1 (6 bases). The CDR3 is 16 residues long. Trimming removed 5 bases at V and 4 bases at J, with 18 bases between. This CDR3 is CASSRPRGSGYNEQFF. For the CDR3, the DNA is TGTGCCAGCAGTCGGCCGAGGGGGAGTGGATACAATGAGCAGTTCTTC.

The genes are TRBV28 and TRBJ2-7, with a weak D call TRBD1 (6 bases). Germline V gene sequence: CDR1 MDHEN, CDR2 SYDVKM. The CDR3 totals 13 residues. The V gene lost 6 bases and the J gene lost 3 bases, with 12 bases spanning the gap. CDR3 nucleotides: TGTGCCAGCAGGACAGGTGGGTTCTACGAGCAGTACTTC. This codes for CASRTGGFYEQYF.

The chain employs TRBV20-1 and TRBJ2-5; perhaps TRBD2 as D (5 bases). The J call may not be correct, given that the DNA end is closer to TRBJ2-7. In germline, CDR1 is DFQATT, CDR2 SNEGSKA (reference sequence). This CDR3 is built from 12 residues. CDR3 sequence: CSVPLAPTEQYF. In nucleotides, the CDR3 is TGCAGTGTCCCGCTAGCCCCTACCGAGCAGTACTTC.

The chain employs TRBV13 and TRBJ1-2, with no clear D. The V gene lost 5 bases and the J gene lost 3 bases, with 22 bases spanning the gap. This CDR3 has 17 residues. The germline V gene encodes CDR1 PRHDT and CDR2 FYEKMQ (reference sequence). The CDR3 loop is CASSRRPGPVRDYGYTF. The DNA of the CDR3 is TGTGCCAGCAGCAGGCGCCCGGGCCCCGTTAGAGACTATGGCTACACCTTC.

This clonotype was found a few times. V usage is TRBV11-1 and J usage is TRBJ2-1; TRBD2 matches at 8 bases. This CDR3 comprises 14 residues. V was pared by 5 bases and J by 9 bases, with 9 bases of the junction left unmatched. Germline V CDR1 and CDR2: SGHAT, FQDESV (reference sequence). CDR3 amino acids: CASSQGSSGIEQFF. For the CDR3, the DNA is TGTGCCAGCAGCCAGGGGAGTAGCGGGATTGAGCAGTTCTTC.

For the CDR3, the DNA is TGTGCCAGCAGTGAACGGGACAGGAGAGCCTATGGCTACACCTTC. Translation: CASSERDRRAYGYTF. V is TRBV2 and J is TRBJ1-2; TRBD1 aligns across 8 bases. The J segment lost 4 bases and the V segment lost 2 bases, leaving 6 bases of the junction unmatched. The germline V gene has CDR1 SNHLY and CDR2 FYNNEI. The CDR3 is 15 residues long.

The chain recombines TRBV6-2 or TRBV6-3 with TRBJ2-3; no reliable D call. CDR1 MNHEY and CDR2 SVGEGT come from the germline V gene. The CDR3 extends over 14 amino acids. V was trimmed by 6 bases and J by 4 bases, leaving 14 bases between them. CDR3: CASRPIGVADTQYF. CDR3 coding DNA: TGTGCCAGCAGGCCTATTGGGGTAGCAGATACGCAGTATTTT.

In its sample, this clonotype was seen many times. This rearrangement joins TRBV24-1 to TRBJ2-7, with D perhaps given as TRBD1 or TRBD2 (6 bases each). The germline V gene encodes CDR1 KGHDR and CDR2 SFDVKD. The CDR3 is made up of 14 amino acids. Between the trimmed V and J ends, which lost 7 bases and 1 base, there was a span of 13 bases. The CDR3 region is CATSGGPPSYEQYF. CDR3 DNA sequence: TGTGCCACCAGCGGGGGCCCTCCATCCTACGAGCAGTACTTC.

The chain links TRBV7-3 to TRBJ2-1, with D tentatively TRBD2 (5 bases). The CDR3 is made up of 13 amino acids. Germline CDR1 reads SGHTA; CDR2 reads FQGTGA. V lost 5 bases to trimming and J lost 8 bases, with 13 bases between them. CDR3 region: CASSKSSVHEQFF. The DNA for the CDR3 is TGTGCCAGCAGCAAGAGTAGCGTCCATGAGCAGTTCTTC.

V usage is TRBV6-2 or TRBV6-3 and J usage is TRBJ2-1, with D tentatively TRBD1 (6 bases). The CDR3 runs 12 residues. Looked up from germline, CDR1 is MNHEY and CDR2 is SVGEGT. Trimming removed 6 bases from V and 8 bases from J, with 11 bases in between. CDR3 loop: CASSFRQDEQFF. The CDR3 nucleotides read TGTGCCAGCAGCTTTAGACAGGATGAGCAGTTCTTC.

CDR3: CASGLGGTLFSAQYF. DNA of the CDR3: TGTGCTAGTGGTTTAGGGGGGACCTTGTTCTCGGCCCAGTACTTC. This chain connects TRBV12-5 to TRBJ2-7, with D tentatively TRBD1 or TRBD2 (6 bases each). In germline, CDR1 is LGHNT, CDR2 FRNRAP. Trimming pared 3 bases from V and 10 bases from J, leaving 22 bases between. This CDR3 comprises 15 residues.

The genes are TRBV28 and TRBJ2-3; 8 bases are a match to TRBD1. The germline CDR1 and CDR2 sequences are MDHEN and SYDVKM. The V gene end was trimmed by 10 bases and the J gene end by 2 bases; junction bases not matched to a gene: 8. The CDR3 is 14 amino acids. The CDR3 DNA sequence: TGTGCCATCGAGACAGGGGAGGACACAGATACGCAGTATTTT. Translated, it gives CAIETGEDTDTQYF.

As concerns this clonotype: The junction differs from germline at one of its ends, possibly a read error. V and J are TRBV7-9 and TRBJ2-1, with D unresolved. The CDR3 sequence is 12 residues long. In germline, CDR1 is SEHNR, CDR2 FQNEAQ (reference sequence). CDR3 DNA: TGTTCCAGCAGCCGGACGGTTAATGAGCAGTTCTTC. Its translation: CSSSRTVNEQFF.

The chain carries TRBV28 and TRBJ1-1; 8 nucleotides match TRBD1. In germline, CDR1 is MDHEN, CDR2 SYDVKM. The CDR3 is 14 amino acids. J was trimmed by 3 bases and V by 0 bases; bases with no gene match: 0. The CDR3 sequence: CASSLWDRDTEAFF. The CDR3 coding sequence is TGTGCCAGCAGTTTATGGGACAGGGACACTGAAGCTTTCTTT.

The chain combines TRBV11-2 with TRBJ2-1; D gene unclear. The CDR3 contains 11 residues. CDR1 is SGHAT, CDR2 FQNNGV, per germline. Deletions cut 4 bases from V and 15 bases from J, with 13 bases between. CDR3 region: CASSSFGAGFF. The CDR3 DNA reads TGTGCCAGCAGCTCCTTCGGTGCCGGGTTCTTC.

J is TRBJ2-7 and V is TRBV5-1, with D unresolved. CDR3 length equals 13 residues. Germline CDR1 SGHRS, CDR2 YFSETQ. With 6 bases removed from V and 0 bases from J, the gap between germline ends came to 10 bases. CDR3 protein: CASTEPSSYEQYF. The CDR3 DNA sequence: TGCGCCAGCACCGAGCCGAGCTCCTACGAGCAGTACTTC.

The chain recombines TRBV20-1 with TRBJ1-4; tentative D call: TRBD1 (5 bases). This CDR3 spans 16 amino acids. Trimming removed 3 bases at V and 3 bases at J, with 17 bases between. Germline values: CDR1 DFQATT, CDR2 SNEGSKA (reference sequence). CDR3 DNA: TGCAGTGCTAGGGCAGCCCTCGTGGGGGCTAATGAAAAACTGTTTTTT. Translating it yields CSARAALVGANEKLFF.

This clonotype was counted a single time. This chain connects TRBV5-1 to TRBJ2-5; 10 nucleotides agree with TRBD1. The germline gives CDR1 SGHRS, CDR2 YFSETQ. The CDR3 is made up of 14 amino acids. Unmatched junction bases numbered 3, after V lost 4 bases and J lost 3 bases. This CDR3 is CASSTGTGEETQYF. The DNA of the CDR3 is TGCGCCAGCAGCACCGGGACAGGGGAAGAGACCCAGTACTTC.

The DNA of the CDR3 is TGTGCCATCAGTGAGGGGTACACGGATACGCAGTATTTT. It codes for CAISEGYTDTQYF. This rearrangement joins TRBV10-3 to TRBJ2-3, with D unresolved. CDR3 length equals 13 residues. The germline CDR1 and CDR2 sequences are ENHRY and SYGVKD. Trimming removed 2 bases from V and 6 bases from J, with 9 bases in between.

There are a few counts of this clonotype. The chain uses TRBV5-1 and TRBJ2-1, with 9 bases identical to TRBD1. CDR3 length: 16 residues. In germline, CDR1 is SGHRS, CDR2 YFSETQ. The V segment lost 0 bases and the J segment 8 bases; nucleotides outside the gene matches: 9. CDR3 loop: CASSLGPGQGKHEQFF. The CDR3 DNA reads TGCGCCAGCAGCTTGGGCCCGGGACAGGGTAAACATGAGCAGTTCTTC.

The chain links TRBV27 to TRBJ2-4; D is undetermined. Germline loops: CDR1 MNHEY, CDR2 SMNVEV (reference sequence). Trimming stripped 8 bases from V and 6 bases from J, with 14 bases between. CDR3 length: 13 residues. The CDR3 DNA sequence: TGTGCCAGCCGAGCATCGGAAGGAAACATTCAGTACTTC. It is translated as CASRASEGNIQYF.

CDR3 region: CASSYRDRGTYGYTF. In DNA form, the CDR3 reads TGTGCCAGCAGCTACCGGGACAGAGGGACCTATGGCTACACCTTC. V is TRBV11-2 and J is TRBJ1-2; 7 nucleotides align to TRBD1. The CDR3 consists of 15 residues. The germline V gene has CDR1 SGHAT and CDR2 FQNNGV. J gave up 4 bases and V 4 bases, and 9 bases lay outside the gene matches.

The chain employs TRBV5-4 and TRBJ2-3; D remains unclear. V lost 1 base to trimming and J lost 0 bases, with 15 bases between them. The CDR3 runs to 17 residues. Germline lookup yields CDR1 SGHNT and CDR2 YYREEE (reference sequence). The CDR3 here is CASSLPAGRASTDTQYF. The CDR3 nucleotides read TGTGCCAGCAGCTTGCCGGCAGGAAGAGCTAGCACAGATACGCAGTATTTT.

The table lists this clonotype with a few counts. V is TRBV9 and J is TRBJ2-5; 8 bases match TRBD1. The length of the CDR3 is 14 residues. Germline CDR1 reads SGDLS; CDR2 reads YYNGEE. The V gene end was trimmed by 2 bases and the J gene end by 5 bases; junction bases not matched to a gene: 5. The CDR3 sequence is CASSVGQGKETQYF. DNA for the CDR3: TGTGCCAGCAGCGTCGGACAGGGAAAGGAGACCCAGTACTTC. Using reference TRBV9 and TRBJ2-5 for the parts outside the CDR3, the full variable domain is DSGVTQTPKHLITATGQRVTLRCSPRSGDLSVYWYQQSLDQGLQFLIQYYNGEERAKGNILERFSAQQFPDLHSELNLSSLELGDSALYFCASSVGQGKETQYFGPGTRLLVL.

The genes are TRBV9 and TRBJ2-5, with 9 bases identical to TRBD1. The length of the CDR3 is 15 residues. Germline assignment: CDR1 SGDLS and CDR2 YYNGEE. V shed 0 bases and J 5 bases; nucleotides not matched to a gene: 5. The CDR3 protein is CASSVAGTGRETQYF. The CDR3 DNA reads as TGTGCCAGCAGCGTAGCCGGGACAGGGAGGGAGACCCAGTACTTC.